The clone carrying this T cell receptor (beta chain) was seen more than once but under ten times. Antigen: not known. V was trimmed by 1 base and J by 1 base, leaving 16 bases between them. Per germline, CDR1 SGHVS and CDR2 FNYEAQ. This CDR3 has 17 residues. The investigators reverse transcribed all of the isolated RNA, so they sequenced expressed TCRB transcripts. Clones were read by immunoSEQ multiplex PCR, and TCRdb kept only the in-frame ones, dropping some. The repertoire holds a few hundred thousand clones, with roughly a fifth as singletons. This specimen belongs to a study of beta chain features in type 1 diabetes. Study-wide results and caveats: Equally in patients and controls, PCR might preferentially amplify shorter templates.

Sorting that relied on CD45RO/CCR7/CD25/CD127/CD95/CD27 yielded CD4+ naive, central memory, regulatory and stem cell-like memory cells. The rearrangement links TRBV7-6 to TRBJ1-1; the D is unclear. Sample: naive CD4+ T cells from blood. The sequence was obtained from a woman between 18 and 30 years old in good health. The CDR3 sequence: CASSLVLGSLGNTEAFF. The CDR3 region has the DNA TGTGCCAGCAGCTTAGTGTTGGGCTCCCTCGGGAACACTGAAGCTTTCTTT.